This T cell receptor beta chain was captured by sequencing in a study of blood T cell repertoires in COVID-19. In the study overall: The United States, Italy and Spain were the sources of the acute and convalescent COVID-19 samples. PBMCs, B-cell-depleted T cells, or T cells were the source of the cDNA or gDNA that made up the material.

This clone has a single count. From germline, CDR1 is MNHEY and CDR2 SVGAGI. The V gene end was trimmed by 10 bases and the J gene end by 1 base; junction bases not matched to a gene: 11. There are 15 residues in the CDR3. Methods used by the authors: Reference gene primers were amplified, and this amplification served to estimate nucleated cell counts. TCRdb's copy holds only in-frame clones and misses some; the assay was immunoSEQ multiplex PCR. The D gene and trimming were derived from the DNA, and the V and J assignments and clone size from that table. Of roughly 390,000 clones in the sample, 85% were seen once.

The sequence came from a young woman with acute or convalescent COVID-19. The gene calls are TRBV6-5 and TRBJ2-7, with 9 bases aligning to TRBD2. Sequencing was performed on peripheral blood. The CDR3 loop is CATSPLAGKSYEQYF. The CDR3 DNA reads TGTGCCACCTCCCCGCTAGCGGGGAAGTCCTACGAGCAGTACTTC.